This T cell receptor beta chain stems from a study of cytomegalovirus exposure and HLA in healthy donors. The PCR employed 60 Vbeta primers together with 13 Jbeta primers. Data came from immunoSEQ multiplex PCR; TCRdb stores just in-frame clones and leaves some out. The table shows 100,000 to 150,000 clones, with over 60% occurring only once. The CDR3 runs to 15 residues. Germline V lookup: CDR1 SGHAT, CDR2 FQNNGV. V was clipped by 4 bases and J by 4 bases; unmatched bases: 3. The receptor's source is a female donor in good health and CMV-seronegative. Sequenced sample: PBMCs. The gene calls are TRBV11-2 and TRBJ2-1; 11 positions agree with TRBD1. Here the CDR3 reads CASSSGQGGYNEQFF. The CDR3 DNA reads as TGTGCCAGCAGCTCGGGACAGGGGGGTTACAATGAGCAGTTCTTC.